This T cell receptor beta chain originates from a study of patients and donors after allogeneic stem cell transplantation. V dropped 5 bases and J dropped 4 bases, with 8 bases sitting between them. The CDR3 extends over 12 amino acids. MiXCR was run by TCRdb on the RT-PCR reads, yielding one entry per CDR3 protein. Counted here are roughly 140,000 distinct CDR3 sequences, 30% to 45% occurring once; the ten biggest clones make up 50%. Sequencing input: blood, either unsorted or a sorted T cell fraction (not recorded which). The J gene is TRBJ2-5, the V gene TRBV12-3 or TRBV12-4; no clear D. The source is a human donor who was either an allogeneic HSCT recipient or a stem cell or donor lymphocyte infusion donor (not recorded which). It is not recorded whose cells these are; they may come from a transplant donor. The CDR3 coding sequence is TGTGCCAGCAGTCGCGAAACAGAGACCCAGTACTTC. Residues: CASSRETETQYF.